Below, one T cell receptor beta chain is given with its context. This entry is derived from a study of blood T cell repertoires in COVID-19. Profiled with immunoSEQ multiplex PCR; TCRdb holds only in-frame clones, not every one. The top ten clones hold under 3.5% of a sample with over 200,000 clones, about 87% of them seen once. A Seattle source enrolled patients during active infection and followed them longitudinally. CDR1 SGHTA and CDR2 FQGNSA come from the germline V gene. V lost 5 bases to trimming and J lost 2 bases, with 10 bases between them. This CDR3 spans 14 amino acids. The V call is TRBV7-2, the J call TRBJ1-3, with a possible D match to TRBD1 (6 bases). Sequencing was done on a sample of peripheral blood. The origin of this receptor is a man aged 30-40 years with COVID-19, enrolled during active disease. Here the CDR3 reads CASSTYRAGNTIYF. The CDR3 DNA is TGTGCCAGCAGCACATACAGGGCTGGAAACACCATATATTTT.